This T cell receptor beta chain is drawn from a study of blood T cell repertoires in COVID-19. Study in general: There were acute and convalescent COVID-19 samples, and they came from the United States, Italy and Spain.

In terms of age and location, participants ranged from about 18 to 95 years and lived in about two dozen US areas. Here immunoSEQ multiplex PCR was the method, and the copy in TCRdb shows in-frame clones only, minus some. The sample has more than 110,000 clones, around 79% seen once. The length of the CDR3 is 14 residues. V gave up 5 bases and J gave up 6 bases, with 14 bases separating them. The germline V gene encodes CDR1 SEHNR and CDR2 FQNEAQ (reference sequence). The source material was PBMCs or T cells enriched from blood (not recorded which). This sequence joins TRBV7-9 and TRBJ1-5, with D possibly matching TRBD1 (5 bases). This clonotype originated in a woman aged 50 to 60 who had recovered from COVID-19. CDR3 sequence reads: CASSPDSSGQPQHF. CDR3 nucleotide sequence: TGTGCCAGCAGCCCAGACAGCTCCGGTCAGCCCCAGCATTTT.